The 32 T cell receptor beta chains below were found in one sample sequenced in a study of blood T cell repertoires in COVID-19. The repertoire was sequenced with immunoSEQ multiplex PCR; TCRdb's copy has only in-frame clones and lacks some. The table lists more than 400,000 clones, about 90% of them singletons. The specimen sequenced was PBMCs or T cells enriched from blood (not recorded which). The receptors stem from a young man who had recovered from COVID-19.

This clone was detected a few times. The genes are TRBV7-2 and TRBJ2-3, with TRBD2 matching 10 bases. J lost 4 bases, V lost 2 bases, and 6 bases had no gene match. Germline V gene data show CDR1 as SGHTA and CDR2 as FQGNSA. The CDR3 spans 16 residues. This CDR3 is CASSLWLAGEADTQYF. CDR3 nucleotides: TGTGCCAGCAGCTTATGGCTAGCGGGAGAAGCAGATACGCAGTATTTT.

The CDR3 coding sequence is TGTGCCAGCAGCCAATCTACAGGGTTCGATGAGCAGTTCTTC. Translating gives CASSQSTGFDEQFF. The chain joins TRBV7-9 to TRBJ2-1, with a tentative D call TRBD1 (6 bases). Germline lookup yields CDR1 SEHNR and CDR2 FQNEAQ (reference sequence). The CDR3 length is 14 residues. V was pared by 5 bases and J by 8 bases, with 16 bases between.

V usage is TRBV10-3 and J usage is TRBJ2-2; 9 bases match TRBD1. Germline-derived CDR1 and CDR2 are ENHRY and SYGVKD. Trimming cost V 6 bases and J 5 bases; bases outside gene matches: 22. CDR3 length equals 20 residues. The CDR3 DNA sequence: TGTGCCATCAGGGGACCCAGGGACAGGGATACTTCAAGGGGGACCGGGGAGCTGTTTTTT. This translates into CAIRGPRDRDTSRGTGELFF.

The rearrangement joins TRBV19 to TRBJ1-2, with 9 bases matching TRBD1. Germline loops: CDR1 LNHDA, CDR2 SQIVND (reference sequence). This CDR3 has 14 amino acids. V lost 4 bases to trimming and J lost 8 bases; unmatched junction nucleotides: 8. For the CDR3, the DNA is TGTGCCAGTAGTAGGCCGGGACAGGGAGCCGGCTACACCTTC. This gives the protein CASSRPGQGAGYTF. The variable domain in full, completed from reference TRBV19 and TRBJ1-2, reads DGGITQSPKYLFRKEGQNVTLSCEQNLNHDAMYWYRQDPGQGLRLIYYSQIVNDFQKGDIAEGYSVSREKKESFPLTVTSAQKNPTAFYLCASSRPGQGAGYTFGSGTRLTVV.

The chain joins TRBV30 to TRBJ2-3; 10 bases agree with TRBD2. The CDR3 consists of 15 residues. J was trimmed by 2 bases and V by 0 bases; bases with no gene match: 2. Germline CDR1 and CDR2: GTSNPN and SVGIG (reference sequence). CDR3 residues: CAWSVSGGLTDTQYF. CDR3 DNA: TGTGCCTGGAGTGTTAGCGGGGGGCTCACAGATACGCAGTATTTT.

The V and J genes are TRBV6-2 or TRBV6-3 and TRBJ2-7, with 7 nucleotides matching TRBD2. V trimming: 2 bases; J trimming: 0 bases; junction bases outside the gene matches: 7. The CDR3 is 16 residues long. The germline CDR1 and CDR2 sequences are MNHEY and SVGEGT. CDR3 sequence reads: CASSYALARSSYEQYF. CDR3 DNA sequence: TGTGCCAGCAGTTACGCACTAGCGAGGAGCTCCTACGAGCAGTACTTC.

Here the CDR3 reads CASSKTGGYEQYF. The DNA for the CDR3 is TGTGCCAGCAGCAAGACAGGGGGCTACGAGCAGTACTTC. The J gene is TRBJ2-7, the V gene TRBV5-8; 9 nucleotides match TRBD1. The ends lost 4 bases at V and 3 bases at J; junction bases unmatched: 2. Germline V gene sequence: CDR1 SGHTS, CDR2 YDEGEE. CDR3 length: 13 amino acids. The full variable domain, in which reference TRBV5-8 and TRBJ2-7 provide the parts outside the CDR3, is EAGVTQSPTHLIKTRGQQATLRCSPISGHTSVYWYQQALGLGLQFLLWYDEGEERNRGNFPPRFSGRQFPNYSSELNVNALELEDSALYLCASSKTGGYEQYFGPGTRLTVT.

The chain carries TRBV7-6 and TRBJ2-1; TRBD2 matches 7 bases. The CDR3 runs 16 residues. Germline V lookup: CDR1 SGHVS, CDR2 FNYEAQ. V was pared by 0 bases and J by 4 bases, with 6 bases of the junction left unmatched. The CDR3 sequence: CASSLAPSGTYNEQFF. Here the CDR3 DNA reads TGTGCCAGCAGCTTAGCCCCTAGCGGTACTTACAATGAGCAGTTCTTC.

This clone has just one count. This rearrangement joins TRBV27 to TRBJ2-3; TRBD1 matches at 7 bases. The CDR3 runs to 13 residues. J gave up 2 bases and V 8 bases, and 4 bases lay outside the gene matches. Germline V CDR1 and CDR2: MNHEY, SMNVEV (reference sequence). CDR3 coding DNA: TGTGCCAGCCGGGACAGATTCACAGATACGCAGTATTTT. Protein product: CASRDRFTDTQYF.

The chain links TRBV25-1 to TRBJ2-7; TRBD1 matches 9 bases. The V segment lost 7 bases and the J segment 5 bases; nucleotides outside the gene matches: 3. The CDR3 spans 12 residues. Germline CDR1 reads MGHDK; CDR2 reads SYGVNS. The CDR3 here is CASIGQGNEQYF. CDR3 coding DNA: TGTGCCAGCATTGGACAGGGGAACGAGCAGTACTTC.

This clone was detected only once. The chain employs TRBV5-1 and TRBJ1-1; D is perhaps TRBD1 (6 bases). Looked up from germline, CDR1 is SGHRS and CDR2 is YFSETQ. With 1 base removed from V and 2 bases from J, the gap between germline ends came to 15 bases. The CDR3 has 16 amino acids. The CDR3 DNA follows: TGCGCCAGCAGCTTGATGGTCGGACAGATAAACACTGAAGCTTTCTTT. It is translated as CASSLMVGQINTEAFF.

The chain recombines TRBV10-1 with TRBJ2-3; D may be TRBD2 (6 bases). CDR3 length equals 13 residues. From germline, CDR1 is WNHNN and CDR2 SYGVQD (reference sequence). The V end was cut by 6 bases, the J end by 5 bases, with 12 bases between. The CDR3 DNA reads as TGCGCCAGCAGCCTGCGGGGTGGAGATACGCAGTATTTT. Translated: CASSLRGGDTQYF.

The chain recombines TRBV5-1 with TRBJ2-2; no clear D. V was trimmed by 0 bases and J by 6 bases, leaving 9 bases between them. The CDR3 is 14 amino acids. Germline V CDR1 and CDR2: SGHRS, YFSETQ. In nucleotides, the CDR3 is TGCGCCAGCAGCTTGGCCAGCGCCCCCGGGGAGCTGTTTTTT. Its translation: CASSLASAPGELFF.

Here the CDR3 DNA reads TGTGCCAGCAGTCAATCCTACGAGCAGTACTTC. The encoded protein is CASSQSYEQYF. The chain has TRBV28 and TRBJ2-7; D not certain. The V and J ends lost 5 bases and 1 base respectively, with 3 bases between them. This CDR3 spans 11 amino acids. Germline CDR1 is MDHEN and CDR2 is SYDVKM.

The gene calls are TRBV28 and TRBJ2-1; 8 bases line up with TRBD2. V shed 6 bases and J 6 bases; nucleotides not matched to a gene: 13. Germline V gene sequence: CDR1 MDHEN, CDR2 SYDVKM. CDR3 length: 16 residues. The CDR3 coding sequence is TGTGCCAGCAGCATCGGGGGGGCTAGGAGGGGCAATGAGCAGTTCTTC. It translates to CASSIGGARRGNEQFF. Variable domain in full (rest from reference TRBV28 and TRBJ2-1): DVKVTQSSRYLVKRTGEKVFLECVQDMDHENMFWYRQDPGLGLRLIYFSYDVKMKEKGDIPEGYSVSREKKERFSLILESASTNQTSMYLCASSIGGARRGNEQFFGPGTRLTVL.

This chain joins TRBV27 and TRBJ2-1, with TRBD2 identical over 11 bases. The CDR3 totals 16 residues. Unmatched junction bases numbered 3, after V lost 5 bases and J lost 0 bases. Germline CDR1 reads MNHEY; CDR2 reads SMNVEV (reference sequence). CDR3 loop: CASSLAGGRSYNEQFF. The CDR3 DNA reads TGTGCCAGCAGTCTAGCGGGAGGTCGCTCCTACAATGAGCAGTTCTTC.

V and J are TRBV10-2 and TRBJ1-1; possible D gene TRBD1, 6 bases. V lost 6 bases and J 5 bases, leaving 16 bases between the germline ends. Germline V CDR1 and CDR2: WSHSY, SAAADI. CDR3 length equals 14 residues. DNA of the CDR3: TGCGCCAGCAGAAGGTCAGGGGAGGGGACTGAAGCTTTCTTT. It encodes CASRRSGEGTEAFF.

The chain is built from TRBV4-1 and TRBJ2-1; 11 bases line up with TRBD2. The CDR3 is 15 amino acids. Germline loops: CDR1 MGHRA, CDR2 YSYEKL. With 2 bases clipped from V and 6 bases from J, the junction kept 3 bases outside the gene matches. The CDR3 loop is CASSQLGLAANEQFF. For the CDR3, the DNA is TGCGCCAGCAGCCAATTGGGACTAGCGGCCAATGAGCAGTTCTTC.

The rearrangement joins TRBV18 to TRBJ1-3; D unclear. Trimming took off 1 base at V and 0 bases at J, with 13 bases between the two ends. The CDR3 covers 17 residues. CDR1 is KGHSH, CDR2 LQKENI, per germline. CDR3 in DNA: TGTGCCAGCTCACCACGTTCGGTAACGAGCTCTGGAAACACCATATATTTT. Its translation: CASSPRSVTSSGNTIYF.

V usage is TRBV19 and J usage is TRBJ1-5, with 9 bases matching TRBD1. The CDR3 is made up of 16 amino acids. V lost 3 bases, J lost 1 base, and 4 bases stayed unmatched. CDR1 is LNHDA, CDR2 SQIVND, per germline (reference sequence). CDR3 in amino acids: CASSIEQGASNQPQHF. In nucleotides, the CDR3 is TGTGCCAGTAGTATTGAACAGGGGGCGAGCAATCAGCCCCAGCATTTT. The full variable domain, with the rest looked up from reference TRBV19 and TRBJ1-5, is DGGITQSPKYLFRKEGQNVTLSCEQNLNHDAMYWYRQDPGQGLRLIYYSQIVNDFQKGDIAEGYSVSREKKESFPLTVTSAQKNPTAFYLCASSIEQGASNQPQHFGDGTRLSIL.

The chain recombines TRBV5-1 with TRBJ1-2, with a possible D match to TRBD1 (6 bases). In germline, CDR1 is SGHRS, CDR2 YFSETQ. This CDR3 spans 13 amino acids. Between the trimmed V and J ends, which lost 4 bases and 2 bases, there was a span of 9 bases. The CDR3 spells CASSARGNYGYTF. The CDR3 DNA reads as TGCGCCAGCAGCGCCAGGGGCAACTATGGCTACACCTTC.

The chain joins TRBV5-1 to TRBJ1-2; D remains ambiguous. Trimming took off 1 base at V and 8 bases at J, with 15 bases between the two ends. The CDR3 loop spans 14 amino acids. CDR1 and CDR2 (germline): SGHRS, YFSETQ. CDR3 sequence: CASSLSQSEVGYTF. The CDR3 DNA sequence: TGCGCCAGCAGCTTGTCCCAGTCGGAGGTCGGCTACACCTTC.

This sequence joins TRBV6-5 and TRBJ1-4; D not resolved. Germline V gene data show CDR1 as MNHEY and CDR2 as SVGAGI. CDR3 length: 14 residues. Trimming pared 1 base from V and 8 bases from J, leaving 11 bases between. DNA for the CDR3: TGTGCCAGCAGTTACTTGGTTACTAGGGAAAAACTGTTTTTT. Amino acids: CASSYLVTREKLFF.

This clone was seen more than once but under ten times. The CDR3 DNA sequence: TGTGCCTGCAGGGACAGGTCTGCTGGAAACACCATATATTTT. Protein sequence: CACRDRSAGNTIYF. The chain is built from TRBV30 and TRBJ1-3; the match to TRBD1 covers 8 bases. Germline trimming cut 6 bases from V and 2 bases from J; bases unmatched to any gene: 6. There are 14 residues in the CDR3. Germline V gene sequence: CDR1 GTSNPN, CDR2 SVGIG (reference sequence).

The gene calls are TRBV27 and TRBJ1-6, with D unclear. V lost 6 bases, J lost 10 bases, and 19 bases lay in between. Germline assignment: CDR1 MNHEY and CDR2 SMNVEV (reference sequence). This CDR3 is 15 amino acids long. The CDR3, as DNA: TGTGCCAGCAGCCAAACCGCCACCTTCGCGTCACCCCTCCACTTT. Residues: CASSQTATFASPLHF.

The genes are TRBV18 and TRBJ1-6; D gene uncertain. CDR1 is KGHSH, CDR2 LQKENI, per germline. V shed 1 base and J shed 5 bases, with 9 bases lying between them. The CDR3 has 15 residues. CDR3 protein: CASSPRAVDNSPLHF. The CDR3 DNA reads TGTGCCAGCTCACCACGAGCGGTAGATAATTCACCCCTCCACTTT.

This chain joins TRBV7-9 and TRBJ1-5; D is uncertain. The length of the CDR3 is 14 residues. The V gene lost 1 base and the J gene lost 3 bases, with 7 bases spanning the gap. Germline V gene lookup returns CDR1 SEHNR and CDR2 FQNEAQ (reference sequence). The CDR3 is CASSLEVANQPQHF. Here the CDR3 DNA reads TGTGCCAGCAGCTTAGAGGTAGCCAATCAGCCCCAGCATTTT.

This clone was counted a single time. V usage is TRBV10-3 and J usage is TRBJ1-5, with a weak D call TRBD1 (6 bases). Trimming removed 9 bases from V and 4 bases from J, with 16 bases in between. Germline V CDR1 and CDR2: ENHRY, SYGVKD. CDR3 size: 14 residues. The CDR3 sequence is CAIGVQGTNQPQHF. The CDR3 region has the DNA TGTGCCATTGGAGTGCAGGGGACAAATCAGCCCCAGCATTTT.

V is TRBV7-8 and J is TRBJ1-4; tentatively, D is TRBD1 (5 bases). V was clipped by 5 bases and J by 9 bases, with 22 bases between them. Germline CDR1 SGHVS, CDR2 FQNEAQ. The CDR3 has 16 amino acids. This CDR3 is CASSPQAGGGNKKLFF. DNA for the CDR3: TGTGCCAGCAGCCCGCAGGCGGGGGGGGGAAATAAAAAACTGTTTTTT.

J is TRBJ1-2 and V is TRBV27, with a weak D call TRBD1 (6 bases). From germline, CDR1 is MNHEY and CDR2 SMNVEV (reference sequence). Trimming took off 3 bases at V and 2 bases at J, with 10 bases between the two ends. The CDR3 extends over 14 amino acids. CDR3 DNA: TGTGCCAGCAGTTTTGCGGGGGCGAACTATGGCTACACCTTC. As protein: CASSFAGANYGYTF.

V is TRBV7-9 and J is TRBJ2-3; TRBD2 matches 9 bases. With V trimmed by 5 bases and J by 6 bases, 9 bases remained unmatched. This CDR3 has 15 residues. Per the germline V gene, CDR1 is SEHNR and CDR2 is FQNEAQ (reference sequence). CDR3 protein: CASSPRNSGSDTQYF. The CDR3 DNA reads TGTGCCAGCAGCCCGCGGAATAGCGGGAGTGATACGCAGTATTTT.

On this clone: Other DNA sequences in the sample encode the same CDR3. For the CDR3, the DNA is TGTGCCAGCAGTTTGCCGGGGGGGACCGAAGCTTTCTTT. Translation gives CASSLPGGTEAFF. The J gene is TRBJ1-1, the V gene TRBV28; D might be TRBD1 (5 bases). Per germline, CDR1 MDHEN and CDR2 SYDVKM. The length of the CDR3 is 13 residues. V was trimmed by 3 bases and J by 8 bases, leaving 13 bases between them.